The rows below give T cell receptor beta chains drawn from one sample of a study of T cells in Graves' hyperthyroidism and ophthalmopathy. A single record per CDR3 protein comes from TCRdb applying MiXCR to the multiplex PCR reads. Of a few hundred thousand distinct CDR3 sequences in the sample, 25% were seen once. What was sequenced was blood. These receptors were taken from a man over 45 with Graves' hyperthyroidism. CDR3s include the opening cysteine and the closing phenylalanine or tryptophan.

cdr3_length: 15
v_call: TRBV9
cdr3_aa: CASSWRTGYNSPLYF

cdr3_length: 12
v_call: TRBV30
cdr3_aa: CAWSVEDSPLHF

cdr3_length: 14
v_call: TRBV6-1
cdr3_aa: CASSELGELTEQYF

cdr3_length: 13
v_call: TRBV11-2
cdr3_aa: CASAIGQSGELFF

cdr3_length: 16
v_call: TRBV7-9
cdr3_aa: CASSLIPGTGGYEQFF

cdr3_length: 15
v_call: TRBV29-1
cdr3_aa: CSVRDRRQANTEAFF

cdr3_length: 18
v_call: TRBV18
cdr3_aa: CASSPRTGGIPGGGEQFF

cdr3_length: 15
v_call: TRBV2
cdr3_aa: CASSPVVPGWETQYF

cdr3_length: 18
v_call: TRBV4-2
cdr3_aa: CASSQDTLAGDSYNEQFF

cdr3_length: 14
v_call: TRBV27
cdr3_aa: CASSWEKWTGELFF

cdr3_length: 15
v_call: TRBV7-2
cdr3_aa: CASSLVRGFYNEQFF

cdr3_length: 17
v_call: TRBV15
cdr3_aa: CATSRDRLAGVSNEQFF

cdr3_length: 11
v_call: TRBV20-1
cdr3_aa: CSAPTLNEQFF

cdr3_length: 16
v_call: TRBV2
cdr3_aa: CASSERGGESNQPQHF

cdr3_length: 14
v_call: TRBV2
cdr3_aa: CASSARTELTEAFF

cdr3_length: 13
v_call: TRBV6-1
cdr3_aa: CASRSAPNTEAFF

cdr3_length: 15
v_call: TRBV10-3
cdr3_aa: CAISETQDSSYEQYF

cdr3_length: 16
v_call: TRBV5-1
cdr3_aa: CASSWGHTSGSYEQYF

cdr3_length: 13
v_call: TRBV6-1
cdr3_aa: CASETGGQYEQYF

cdr3_length: 12
v_call: TRBV27
cdr3_aa: CASSINRGEAFF

cdr3_length: 16
v_call: TRBV28
cdr3_aa: CASSLRAQGTGNTIYF

cdr3_length: 14
v_call: TRBV27
cdr3_aa: CASSLLGNQETQYF

cdr3_length: 16
v_call: TRBV6-1
cdr3_aa: CASSVGTTSGISEQFF

cdr3_length: 14
v_call: TRBV6-4
cdr3_aa: CASSEWLGTDTQYF

cdr3_length: 15
v_call: TRBV12-3/TRBV12-4
cdr3_aa: CASSQIGGLYNEQFF

cdr3_length: 17
v_call: TRBV28
cdr3_aa: CASSFIRLAGVSDTQYF

cdr3_length: 14
v_call: TRBV19
cdr3_aa: CAPLGGGSWHEQFF

cdr3_length: 12
v_call: TRBV27
cdr3_aa: CASREGTGEQFF

cdr3_length: 15
v_call: TRBV24-1
cdr3_aa: CATEGRLAGESEQFF

cdr3_length: 15
v_call: TRBV6-1
cdr3_aa: CASSTVLADYYEQYF

cdr3_length: 13
v_call: TRBV6-2/TRBV6-3
cdr3_aa: CASSNGQHTEAFF

cdr3_length: 13
v_call: TRBV2
cdr3_aa: CASSEDRDEKLFF

cdr3_length: 16
v_call: TRBV2
cdr3_aa: CASKDGLALNTGELFF